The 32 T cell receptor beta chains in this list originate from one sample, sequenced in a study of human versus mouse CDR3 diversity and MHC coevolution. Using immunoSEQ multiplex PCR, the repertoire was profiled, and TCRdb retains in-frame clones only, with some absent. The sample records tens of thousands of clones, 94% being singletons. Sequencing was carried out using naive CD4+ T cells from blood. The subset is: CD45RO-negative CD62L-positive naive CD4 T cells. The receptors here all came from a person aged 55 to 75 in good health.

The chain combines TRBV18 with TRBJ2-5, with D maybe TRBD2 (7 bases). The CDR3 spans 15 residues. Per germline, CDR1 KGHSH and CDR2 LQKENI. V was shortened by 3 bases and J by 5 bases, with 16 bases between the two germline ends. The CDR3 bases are TGTGCCAGCTCACCTACCCTAGGGGGGGACGAGACCCAGTACTTC. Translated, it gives CASSPTLGGDETQYF.

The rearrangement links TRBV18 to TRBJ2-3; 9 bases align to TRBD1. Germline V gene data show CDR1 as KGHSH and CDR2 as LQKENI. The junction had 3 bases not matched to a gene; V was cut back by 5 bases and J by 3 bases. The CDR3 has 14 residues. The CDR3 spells CASSAGQGTDTQYF. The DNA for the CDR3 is TGTGCCAGCTCAGCGGGACAGGGAACAGATACGCAGTATTTT.

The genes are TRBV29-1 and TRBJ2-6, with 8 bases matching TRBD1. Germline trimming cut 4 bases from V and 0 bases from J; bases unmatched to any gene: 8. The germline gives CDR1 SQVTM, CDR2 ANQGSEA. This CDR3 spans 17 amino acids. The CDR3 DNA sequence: TGCAGCGTTGTTTGGGACAGGACCTACTCTGGGGCCAACGTCCTGACTTTC. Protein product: CSVVWDRTYSGANVLTF.

CDR3 DNA: TGTGCCAGCAACTTAGCTGGCAGGGGGCGATCAGATACGCAGTATTTT. Its protein is CASNLAGRGRSDTQYF. The chain is built from TRBV27 and TRBJ2-3; 8 bases agree with TRBD1. CDR1 MNHEY and CDR2 SMNVEV come from the germline V gene (reference sequence). This CDR3 is built from 16 residues. J gave up 4 bases and V 7 bases, and 13 bases lay outside the gene matches.

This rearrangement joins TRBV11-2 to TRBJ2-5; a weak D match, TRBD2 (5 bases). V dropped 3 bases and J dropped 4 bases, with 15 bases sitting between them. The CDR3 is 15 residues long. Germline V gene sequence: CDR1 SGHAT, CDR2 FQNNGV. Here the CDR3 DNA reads TGTGCCAGCAGCTTCGGTCAGACTACCGGAGAGACCCAGTACTTC. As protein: CASSFGQTTGETQYF. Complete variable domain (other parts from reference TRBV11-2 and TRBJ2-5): EAGVAQSPRYKIIEKRQSVAFWCNPISGHATLYWYQQILGQGPKLLIQFQNNGVVDDSQLPKDRFSAERLKGVDSTLKIQPAKLEDSAVYLCASSFGQTTGETQYFGPGTRLLVL.

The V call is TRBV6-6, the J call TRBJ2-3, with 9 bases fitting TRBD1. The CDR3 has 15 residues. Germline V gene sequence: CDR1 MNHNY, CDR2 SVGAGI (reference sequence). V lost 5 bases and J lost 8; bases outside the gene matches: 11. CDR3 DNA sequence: TGTGCCAGCAGTCGGGACAGGGCAAACATTGGTACGCAGTATTTT. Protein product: CASSRDRANIGTQYF.

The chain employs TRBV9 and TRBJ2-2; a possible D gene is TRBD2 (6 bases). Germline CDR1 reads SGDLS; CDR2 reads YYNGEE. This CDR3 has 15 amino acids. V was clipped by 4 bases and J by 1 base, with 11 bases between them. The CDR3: CASSTGTLNTGELFF. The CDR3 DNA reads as TGTGCCAGCAGCACCGGGACTTTGAACACCGGGGAGCTGTTTTTT.

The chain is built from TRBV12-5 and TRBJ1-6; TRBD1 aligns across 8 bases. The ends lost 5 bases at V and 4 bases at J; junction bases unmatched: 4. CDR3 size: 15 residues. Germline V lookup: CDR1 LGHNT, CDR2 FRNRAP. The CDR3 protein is CASGLDRVYNSPLHF. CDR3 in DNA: TGTGCTAGTGGTCTGGACAGGGTTTATAATTCACCCCTCCACTTT.

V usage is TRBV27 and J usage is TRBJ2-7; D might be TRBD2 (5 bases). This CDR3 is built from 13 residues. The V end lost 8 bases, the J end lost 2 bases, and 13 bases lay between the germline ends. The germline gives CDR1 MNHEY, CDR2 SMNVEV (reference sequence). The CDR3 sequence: CASGSGGPYEQYF. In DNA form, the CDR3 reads TGTGCCAGCGGGTCAGGAGGCCCCTACGAGCAGTACTTC.

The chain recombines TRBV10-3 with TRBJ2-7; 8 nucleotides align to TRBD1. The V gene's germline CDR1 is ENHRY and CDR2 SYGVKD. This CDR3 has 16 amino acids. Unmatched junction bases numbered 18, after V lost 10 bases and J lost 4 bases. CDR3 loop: CATYTPGTGERYEQYF. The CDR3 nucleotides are TGTGCCACCTACACCCCCGGGACAGGTGAGAGGTACGAGCAGTACTTC.

The CDR3: CASTTSGYTGELFF. For the CDR3, the DNA is TGTGCCAGCACGACTAGCGGCTACACCGGGGAGCTGTTTTTT. This chain joins TRBV6-5 and TRBJ2-2; 9 bases fit TRBD2. V gave up 7 bases and J gave up 3 bases; unmatched junction bases: 3. Germline V CDR1 and CDR2: MNHEY, SVGAGI. CDR3 length: 14 amino acids.

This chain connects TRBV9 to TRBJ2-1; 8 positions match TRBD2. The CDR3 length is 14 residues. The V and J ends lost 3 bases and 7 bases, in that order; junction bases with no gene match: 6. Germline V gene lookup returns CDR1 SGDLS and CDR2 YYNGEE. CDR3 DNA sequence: TGTGCCAGCAGCGCCCTGACTAGCGAGAATGAGCAGTTCTTC. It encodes CASSALTSENEQFF.

This CDR3 reads CASSDQGTDTQYF. Here the CDR3 DNA reads TGTGCCAGCAGTGACCAGGGGACAGATACGCAGTATTTT. The chain joins TRBV6-4 to TRBJ2-3; the D gene is possibly TRBD1 (6 bases). V was trimmed by 2 bases and J by 3 bases, leaving 6 bases between them. Looked up from germline, CDR1 is MRHNA and CDR2 is SNTAGT. The CDR3 is 13 residues long.

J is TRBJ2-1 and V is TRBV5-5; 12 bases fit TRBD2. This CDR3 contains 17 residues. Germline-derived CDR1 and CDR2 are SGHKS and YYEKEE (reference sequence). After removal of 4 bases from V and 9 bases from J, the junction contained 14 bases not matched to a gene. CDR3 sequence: CASSLPSLAGGPGEQFF. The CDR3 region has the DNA TGTGCCAGCAGCCTGCCTTCCCTAGCGGGAGGGCCGGGTGAGCAGTTCTTC.

The CDR3 region has the DNA TGTGCCAGCAGCAACGGGACAGGGAAAGGAAACACCATATATTTT. Protein: CASSNGTGKGNTIYF. The chain joins TRBV5-4 to TRBJ1-3; the match to TRBD1 covers 9 bases. V lost 4 bases, J lost 4 bases, and 6 bases stayed unmatched. Germline loops: CDR1 SGHNT, CDR2 YYREEE (reference sequence). The CDR3 consists of 15 residues.

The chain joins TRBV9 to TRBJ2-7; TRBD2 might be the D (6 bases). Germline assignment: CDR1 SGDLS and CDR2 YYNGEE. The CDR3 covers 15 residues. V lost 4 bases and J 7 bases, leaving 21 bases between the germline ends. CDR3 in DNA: TGTGCCAGCAGCCGCTCGGGACTTCAAGAGGGGGAGCAGTACTTC. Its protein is CASSRSGLQEGEQYF.

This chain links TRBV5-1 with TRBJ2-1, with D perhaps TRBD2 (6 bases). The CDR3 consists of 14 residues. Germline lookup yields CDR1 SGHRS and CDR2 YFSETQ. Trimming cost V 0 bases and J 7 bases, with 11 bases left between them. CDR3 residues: CASSLGLASNEQFF. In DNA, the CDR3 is TGCGCCAGCAGCTTGGGTCTAGCGTCTAATGAGCAGTTCTTC.

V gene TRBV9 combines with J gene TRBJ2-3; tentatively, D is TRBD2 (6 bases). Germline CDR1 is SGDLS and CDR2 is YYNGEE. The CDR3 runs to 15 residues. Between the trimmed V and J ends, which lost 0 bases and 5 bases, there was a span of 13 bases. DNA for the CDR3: TGTGCCAGCAGCGTAGGGGGGAGGCAGGGAGATACGCAGTATTTT. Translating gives CASSVGGRQGDTQYF.

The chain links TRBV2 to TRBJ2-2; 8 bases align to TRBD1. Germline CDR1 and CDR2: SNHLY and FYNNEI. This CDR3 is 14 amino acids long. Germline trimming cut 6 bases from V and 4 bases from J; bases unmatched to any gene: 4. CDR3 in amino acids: CASSLTGATGELFF. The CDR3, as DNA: TGTGCCAGCAGCCTGACAGGGGCCACCGGGGAGCTGTTTTTT.

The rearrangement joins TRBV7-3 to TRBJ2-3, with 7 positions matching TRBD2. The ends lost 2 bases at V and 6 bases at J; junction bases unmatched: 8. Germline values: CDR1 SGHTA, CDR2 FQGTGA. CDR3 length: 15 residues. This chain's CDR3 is CASSLASGAGDTQYF. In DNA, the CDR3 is TGTGCCAGCAGCTTAGCTAGCGGAGCCGGGGATACGCAGTATTTT.

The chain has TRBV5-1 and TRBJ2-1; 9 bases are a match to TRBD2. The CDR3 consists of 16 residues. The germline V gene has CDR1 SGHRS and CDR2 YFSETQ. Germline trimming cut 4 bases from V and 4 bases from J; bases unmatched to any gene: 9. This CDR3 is CASSPSLAGGYNEQFF. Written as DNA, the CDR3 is TGCGCCAGCAGCCCCTCCCTGGCGGGAGGGTACAATGAGCAGTTCTTC.

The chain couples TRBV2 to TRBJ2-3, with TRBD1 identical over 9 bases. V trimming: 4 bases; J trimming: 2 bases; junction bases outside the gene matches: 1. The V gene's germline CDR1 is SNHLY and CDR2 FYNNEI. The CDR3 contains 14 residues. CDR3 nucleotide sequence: TGTGCCAGCAGTGGGGACAGGGACACAGATACGCAGTATTTT. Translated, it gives CASSGDRDTDTQYF.

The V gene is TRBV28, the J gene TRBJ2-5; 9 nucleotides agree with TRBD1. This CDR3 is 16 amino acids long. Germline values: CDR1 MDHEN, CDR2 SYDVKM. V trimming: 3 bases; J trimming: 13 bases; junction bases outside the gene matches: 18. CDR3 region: CASSFIWTGVDFRGYF. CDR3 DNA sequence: TGTGCCAGCAGTTTTATTTGGACAGGGGTGGATTTTAGGGGGTACTTC.

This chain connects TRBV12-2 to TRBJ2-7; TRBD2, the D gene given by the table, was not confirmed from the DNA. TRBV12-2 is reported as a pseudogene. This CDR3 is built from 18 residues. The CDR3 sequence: CASRLVLVAGGLSYEQYF. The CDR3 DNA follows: TGTGCAAGTCGCTTAGTCCTCGTAGCGGGAGGGCTCTCCTACGAGCAGTACTTC.

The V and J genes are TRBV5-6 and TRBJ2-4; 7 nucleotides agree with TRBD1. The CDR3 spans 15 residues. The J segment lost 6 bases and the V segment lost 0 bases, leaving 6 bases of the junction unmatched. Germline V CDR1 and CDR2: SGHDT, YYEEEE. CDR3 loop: CASSLDRGRGNIQYF. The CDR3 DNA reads TGTGCCAGCAGCTTGGACAGGGGTCGGGGAAACATTCAGTACTTC.

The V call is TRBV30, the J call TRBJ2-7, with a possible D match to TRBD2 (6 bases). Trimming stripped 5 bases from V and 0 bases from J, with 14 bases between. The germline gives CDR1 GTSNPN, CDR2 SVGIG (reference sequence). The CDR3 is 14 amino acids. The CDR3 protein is CAWAYGGDSYEQYF. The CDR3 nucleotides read TGTGCCTGGGCCTATGGAGGGGACTCCTACGAGCAGTACTTC.

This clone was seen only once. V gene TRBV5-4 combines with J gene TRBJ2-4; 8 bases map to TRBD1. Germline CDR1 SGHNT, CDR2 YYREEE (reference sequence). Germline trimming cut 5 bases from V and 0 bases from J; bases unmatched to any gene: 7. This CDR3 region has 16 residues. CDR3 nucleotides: TGTGCCAGCAGGGATGGACAGGGAGTAGCCAAAAACATTCAGTACTTC. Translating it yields CASRDGQGVAKNIQYF.

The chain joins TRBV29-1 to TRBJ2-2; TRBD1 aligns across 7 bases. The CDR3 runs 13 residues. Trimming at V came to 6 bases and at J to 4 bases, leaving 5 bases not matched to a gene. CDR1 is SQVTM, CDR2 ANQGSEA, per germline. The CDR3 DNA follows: TGCAGCGTGGACGGGACAGCCACCGGGGAGCTGTTTTTT. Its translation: CSVDGTATGELFF.

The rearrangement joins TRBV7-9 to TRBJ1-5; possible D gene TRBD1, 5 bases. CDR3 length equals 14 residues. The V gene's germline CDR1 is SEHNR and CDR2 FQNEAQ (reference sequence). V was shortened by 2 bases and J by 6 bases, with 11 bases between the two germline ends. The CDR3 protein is CASSLSQGPQPQHF. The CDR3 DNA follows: TGTGCCAGCAGCTTATCCCAGGGCCCTCAGCCCCAGCATTTT.

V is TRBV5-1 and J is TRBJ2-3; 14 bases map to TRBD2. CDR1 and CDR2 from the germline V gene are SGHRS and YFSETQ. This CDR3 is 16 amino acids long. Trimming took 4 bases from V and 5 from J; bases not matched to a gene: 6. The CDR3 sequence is CASSMTSGRGRDTQYF. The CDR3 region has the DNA TGCGCCAGCAGCATGACTAGCGGGAGGGGGAGAGATACGCAGTATTTT. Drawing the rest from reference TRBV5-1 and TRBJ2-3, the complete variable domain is KAGVTQTPRYLIKTRGQQVTLSCSPISGHRSVSWYQQTPGQGLQFLFEYFSETQRNKGNFPGRFSGRQFSNSRSEMNVSTLELGDSALYLCASSMTSGRGRDTQYFGPGTRLTVL.

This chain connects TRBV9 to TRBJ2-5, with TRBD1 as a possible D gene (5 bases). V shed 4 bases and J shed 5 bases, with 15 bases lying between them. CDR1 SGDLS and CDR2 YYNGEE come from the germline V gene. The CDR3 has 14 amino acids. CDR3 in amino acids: CASSQGQRWETQYF. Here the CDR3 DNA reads TGTGCCAGCAGCCAGGGTCAGAGATGGGAGACCCAGTACTTC.

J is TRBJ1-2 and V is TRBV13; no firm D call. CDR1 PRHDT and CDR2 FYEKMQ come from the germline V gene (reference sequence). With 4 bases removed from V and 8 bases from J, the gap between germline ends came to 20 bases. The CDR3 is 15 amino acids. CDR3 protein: CASSSPTPGPWGYTF. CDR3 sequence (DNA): TGTGCCAGCAGCTCGCCCACACCGGGTCCTTGGGGCTACACCTTC.